The 2 T cell receptor beta chains in this list originate from one sample, sequenced in a study of CD8+ T cells in alopecia areata. Isolated RNA was reverse transcribed into cDNA used as the sequencing template. Here immunoSEQ multiplex PCR was the method, and the copy in TCRdb shows in-frame clones only, minus some. The sample has a few hundred thousand clones, 45% to 70% seen once. Treatment given: oral pan-JAK inhibitor, 5-10 mg twice daily. The input for sequencing was CD4+ T cells sorted from blood, taken around week 53, from a patient treated with tofacitinib. The receptors were gathered from a human donor with alopecia areata.

The sample holds a few counts of this clone. This chain links TRBV30 with TRBJ2-5, with 7 bases aligning to TRBD2. Germline lookup yields CDR1 GTSNPN and CDR2 SVGIG (reference sequence). V trimming: 3 bases; J trimming: 5 bases; junction bases outside the gene matches: 3. The CDR3 runs 12 residues. CDR3 residues: CAWRRGLETQYF. DNA for the CDR3: TGTGCCTGGAGGCGGGGGTTGGAGACCCAGTACTTC.

This chain links TRBV19 with TRBJ2-5; D ambiguous. The V gene's germline CDR1 is LNHDA and CDR2 SQIVND (reference sequence). This CDR3 has 15 residues. V shed 4 bases and J shed 2 bases, with 14 bases lying between them. The DNA of the CDR3 is TGTGCCAGTAGTACTAATGGACGGGTTCAAGAGACCCAGTACTTC. Its protein is CASSTNGRVQETQYF.